One sample yielded the 26 T cell receptor beta chains listed below, sequenced in a study of cytomegalovirus exposure and HLA in healthy donors. PCR employed 60 Vbeta and 13 Jbeta primers. Clones were sequenced by immunoSEQ multiplex PCR, and TCRdb holds only the in-frame ones, with some missing. The repertoire holds over 100,000 clones, with 77% as singletons. The sequenced material came from PBMCs. These receptors all stem from a man aged 40-50 years in good health and CMV-seropositive.

The J gene is TRBJ2-5, the V gene TRBV5-6; TRBD1 matches 7 bases. Germline-derived CDR1 and CDR2 are SGHDT and YYEEEE. Trimming removed 4 bases from V and 4 bases from J; junction bases left unmatched: 16. The CDR3 sequence is 17 residues long. CDR3 residues: CASSAHRDSPELETQYF. Here the CDR3 DNA reads TGTGCCAGCAGCGCACACAGGGACAGCCCGGAGTTAGAGACCCAGTACTTC.

This chain uses TRBV5-1 with TRBJ2-7; D may be TRBD1 (6 bases). This CDR3 has 18 amino acids. V lost 1 base and J lost 1, with 21 bases in between. The germline gives CDR1 SGHRS, CDR2 YFSETQ. The CDR3 DNA is TGCGCCAGCAGCTTGTCCACGGCGACAGGCCCCGATTCCTACGAGCAGTACTTC. Protein product: CASSLSTATGPDSYEQYF. Based on the CDR3 plus reference TRBV5-1 and TRBJ2-7, the full variable domain is KAGVTQTPRYLIKTRGQQVTLSCSPISGHRSVSWYQQTPGQGLQFLFEYFSETQRNKGNFPGRFSGRQFSNSRSEMNVSTLELGDSALYLCASSLSTATGPDSYEQYFGPGTRLTVT.

The chain employs TRBV5-1 and TRBJ1-4, with TRBD1 identical over 9 bases. Germline trimming cut 4 bases from V and 14 bases from J; bases unmatched to any gene: 12. Germline V gene data show CDR1 as SGHRS and CDR2 as YFSETQ. The CDR3 extends over 14 amino acids. The CDR3 is CASSLPGQGNLLFF. CDR3 DNA: TGCGCCAGCAGCCTACCTGGACAGGGGAATCTCCTGTTTTTT.

The V and J genes are TRBV2 and TRBJ1-6, with TRBD1 matching over 8 bases. The V segment lost 6 bases and the J segment 10 bases; nucleotides outside the gene matches: 8. Germline CDR1 reads SNHLY; CDR2 reads FYNNEI. This CDR3 spans 14 amino acids. CDR3 region: CASRAGTGSSPLHF. CDR3 DNA: TGTGCCAGCAGGGCCGGGACAGGAAGCTCACCCCTCCACTTT.

This clone was counted a few times. The gene calls are TRBV11-2 and TRBJ2-1, with D possibly being TRBD2 (5 bases). Germline V gives CDR1 SGHAT, CDR2 FQNNGV. The germline V and J ends were trimmed by 4 bases and 9 bases, with 10 bases remaining between them. The CDR3 has 12 residues. This CDR3 is CASSYLASEQFF. The CDR3 region has the DNA TGTGCCAGCAGCTACCTAGCTAGTGAGCAGTTCTTC.

V gene TRBV4-1 combines with J gene TRBJ2-3, with D possibly matching TRBD2 (5 bases). This CDR3 has 16 residues. Germline V gene lookup returns CDR1 MGHRA and CDR2 YSYEKL. Between the trimmed V and J ends, which lost 2 bases and 0 bases, there was a span of 12 bases. The CDR3: CASSQSRVRSTDTQYF. In nucleotides, the CDR3 is TGCGCCAGCAGCCAATCGAGGGTAAGAAGCACAGATACGCAGTATTTT.

This chain connects TRBV7-2 to TRBJ2-7; D is ambiguous. This CDR3 region has 12 residues. Trimming stripped 5 bases from V and 3 bases from J, with 8 bases between. Per the germline V gene, CDR1 is SGHTA and CDR2 is FQGNSA. For the CDR3, the DNA is TGTGCCAGCAGCCCCGACTTCTACGAGCAGTACTTC. It is translated as CASSPDFYEQYF.

The chain links TRBV19 to TRBJ2-1; no definite D call. Germline loops: CDR1 LNHDA, CDR2 SQIVND (reference sequence). The CDR3 runs to 14 residues. The V end lost 3 bases, the J end lost 1 base, and 7 bases lay between the germline ends. CDR3 coding DNA: TGTGCCAGTAGTATCGAGGATTCCTACAATGAGCAGTTCTTC. This gives the protein CASSIEDSYNEQFF.

V usage is TRBV14 and J usage is TRBJ1-6, with D possibly being TRBD1 (5 bases). V was trimmed by 4 bases and J by 7 bases, leaving 14 bases between them. The CDR3 totals 15 residues. Germline V gene sequence: CDR1 SGHDN, CDR2 FVKESK. CDR3 amino acids: CASSLADRINSPLHF. The CDR3, as DNA: TGTGCCAGCAGCCTGGCCGACAGAATAAATTCACCCCTCCACTTT.

This clone was counted a few times. V usage is TRBV5-1 and J usage is TRBJ1-2, with D possibly matching TRBD1 (6 bases). Germline CDR1 is SGHRS and CDR2 is YFSETQ. V lost 1 base and J 6 bases, leaving 10 bases between the germline ends. This CDR3 contains 13 residues. DNA of the CDR3: TGCGCCAGCAGCTTGAGCCAGGGGAATGGCTACACCTTC. This codes for CASSLSQGNGYTF.

This clone was observed a single time. The gene calls are TRBV19 and TRBJ1-5; the match to TRBD1 covers 8 bases. The germline gives CDR1 LNHDA, CDR2 SQIVND (reference sequence). The V segment lost 7 bases and the J segment 5 bases; nucleotides outside the gene matches: 4. This CDR3 has 13 amino acids. CDR3 sequence reads: CASNGQGYQPQHF. CDR3 sequence (DNA): TGTGCCAGTAACGGACAGGGATATCAGCCCCAGCATTTT.

The chain uses TRBV7-8 and TRBJ2-2; the match to TRBD2 covers 10 bases. Looked up from germline, CDR1 is SGHVS and CDR2 is FQNEAQ. The length of the CDR3 is 17 residues. V lost 3 bases to trimming and J lost 7 bases; unmatched junction nucleotides: 11. CDR3 DNA sequence: TGTGCCAGCAGCTTGCCGAGCGGGGGGGCCGACAGCGGGGAGCTGTTTTTT. Translated: CASSLPSGGADSGELFF.

The chain joins TRBV29-1 to TRBJ2-7; no firm D call. V was pared by 7 bases and J by 0 bases, with 13 bases between. The CDR3 runs 13 residues. Germline V gives CDR1 SQVTM, CDR2 ANQGSEA. The CDR3 DNA reads as TGCAGCGCCCACACCCGGAGCTCCTACGAGCAGTACTTC. It codes for CSAHTRSSYEQYF.

This clone appeared a few times. This chain uses TRBV16 with TRBJ2-7; TRBD1 might be the D (6 bases). Germline V gene sequence: CDR1 KGHSY, CDR2 FQNENV. This CDR3 contains 14 residues. The V end was cut by 0 bases, the J end by 6 bases, with 12 bases between. This chain's CDR3 is CASSQSGAGTEQYF. Written as DNA, the CDR3 is TGTGCCAGCAGCCAATCGGGGGCAGGGACCGAGCAGTACTTC.

The chain joins TRBV19 to TRBJ1-5; maybe TRBD1 (6 bases). CDR3 length equals 15 residues. Trimming left V 1 base short and J 3 bases short, with 10 bases between. Looked up from germline, CDR1 is LNHDA and CDR2 is SQIVND (reference sequence). CDR3 bases: TGTGCCAGTAGTATAGGAACAGGGATCAATCAGCCCCAGCATTTT. Residues: CASSIGTGINQPQHF.

The CDR3 region has the DNA TGTGCCATCAGTAGACAGGAGAACACTGAAGCTTTCTTT. It translates to CAISRQENTEAFF. The chain has TRBV10-3 and TRBJ1-1, with D perhaps matching TRBD1 (6 bases). V dropped 5 bases and J dropped 1 base, with 8 bases sitting between them. Germline loops: CDR1 ENHRY, CDR2 SYGVKD. This CDR3 has 13 amino acids.

The CDR3 nucleotides read TGTGCCAGCTCACCTGGGACTAGGGGACAGGGGCAGTTCTTC. Its protein is CASSPGTRGQGQFF. The rearrangement uses TRBV18 and TRBJ2-1; the D gene is possibly TRBD1 (9 bases). The CDR3 contains 14 residues. Germline values: CDR1 KGHSH, CDR2 LQKENI. V dropped 3 bases and J dropped 12 bases, with 18 bases sitting between them.

This clone was detected only a few times. The DNA of the CDR3 is TGTGCCAGCATCCACAGGGCTGGGGCCAACGTCCTGACTTTC. Protein: CASIHRAGANVLTF. The chain has TRBV7-9 and TRBJ2-6, with D maybe TRBD1 (6 bases). The ends were cut back, 7 bases at V and 2 bases at J, with 9 bases in the middle. CDR1 is SEHNR, CDR2 FQNEAQ, per germline (reference sequence). The CDR3 contains 14 residues.

The rearrangement uses TRBV27 and TRBJ1-1; 11 nucleotides match TRBD1. Germline assignment: CDR1 MNHEY and CDR2 SMNVEV (reference sequence). Trimming cost V 5 bases and J 4 bases; bases outside gene matches: 12. The CDR3 loop spans 17 amino acids. Here the CDR3 reads CASSPTTDRGPFTEAFF. The CDR3 DNA is TGTGCCAGCAGTCCGACCACGGACAGGGGGCCTTTCACTGAAGCTTTCTTT.

The V and J genes are TRBV18 and TRBJ1-1; 8 bases match TRBD1. The germline V gene has CDR1 KGHSH and CDR2 LQKENI. This CDR3 region has 13 residues. V was clipped by 3 bases and J by 6 bases; unmatched bases: 3. The DNA for the CDR3 is TGTGCCAGCTCACCCGACAGGGGTGCTGAAGCTTTCTTT. This codes for CASSPDRGAEAFF.

A word on this clone: Other DNA sequences in this specimen translate into the identical CDR3. This chain links TRBV11-3 with TRBJ1-1; D gene unclear. V lost 5 bases, J lost 2 bases, and 9 bases lay in between. The CDR3 has 13 amino acids. Germline CDR1 and CDR2: SGHNT and YENEEA. DNA for the CDR3: TGTGCCAGCAGCCTAACGGGAAACACTGAAGCTTTCTTT. Its protein product is CASSLTGNTEAFF.

The chain is built from TRBV4-1 and TRBJ2-7; D perhaps matches TRBD2 (6 bases). Germline loops: CDR1 MGHRA, CDR2 YSYEKL. The CDR3 consists of 14 residues. Trimming left V 0 bases short and J 6 bases short, with 12 bases between. CDR3 residues: CASSQETVRGEQYF. For the CDR3, the DNA is TGCGCCAGCAGCCAAGAAACCGTGCGGGGCGAGCAGTACTTC.

The rearrangement joins TRBV9 to TRBJ1-1, with D perhaps TRBD1 (5 bases). This CDR3 is built from 16 residues. V was cut by 2 bases and J by 3 bases, with 17 bases left in between. The germline V gene has CDR1 SGDLS and CDR2 YYNGEE. The CDR3 DNA is TGTGCCAGCAGCGTTGGGAAGGCAGGGTCCGACACTGAAGCTTTCTTT. It encodes CASSVGKAGSDTEAFF.

The rearrangement links TRBV2 to TRBJ1-2, with 8 bases matching TRBD1. The CDR3 is made up of 14 amino acids. J lost 8 bases, V lost 4 bases, and 9 bases had no gene match. Germline V lookup: CDR1 SNHLY, CDR2 FYNNEI. The CDR3 nucleotides are TGTGCCAGCAGTGGAACTCAGGGGGCTGACGGCTACACCTTC. It translates to CASSGTQGADGYTF.

V and J are TRBV27 and TRBJ1-1; no clear D. This CDR3 contains 14 residues. Germline V gene lookup returns CDR1 MNHEY and CDR2 SMNVEV (reference sequence). The V and J ends lost 4 bases and 10 bases respectively, with 19 bases between them. The CDR3, as DNA: TGTGCCAGCAGTTACTCACAGACGGCTCACCCAGCTTTCTTT. Protein: CASSYSQTAHPAFF.

This CDR3 reads CASSLNSGNTGELFF. The CDR3, as DNA: TGTGCCAGCAGCTTAAATTCAGGGAACACCGGGGAGCTGTTTTTT. The J gene is TRBJ2-2, the V gene TRBV7-2; D unresolved. This CDR3 spans 15 amino acids. V gave up 2 bases and J gave up 1 base, with 8 bases separating them. The germline V gene has CDR1 SGHTA and CDR2 FQGNSA.